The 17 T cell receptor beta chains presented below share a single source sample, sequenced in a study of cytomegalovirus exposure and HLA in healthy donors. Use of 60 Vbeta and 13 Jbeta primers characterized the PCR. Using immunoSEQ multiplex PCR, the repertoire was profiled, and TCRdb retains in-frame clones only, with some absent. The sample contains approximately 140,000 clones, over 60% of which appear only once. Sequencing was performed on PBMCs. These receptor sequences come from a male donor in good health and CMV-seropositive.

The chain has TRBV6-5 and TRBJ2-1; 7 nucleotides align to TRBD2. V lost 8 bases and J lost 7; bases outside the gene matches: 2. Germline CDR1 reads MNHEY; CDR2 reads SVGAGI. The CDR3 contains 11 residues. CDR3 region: CASGGGNEQFF. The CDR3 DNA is TGTGCCAGCGGGGGAGGGAATGAGCAGTTCTTC.

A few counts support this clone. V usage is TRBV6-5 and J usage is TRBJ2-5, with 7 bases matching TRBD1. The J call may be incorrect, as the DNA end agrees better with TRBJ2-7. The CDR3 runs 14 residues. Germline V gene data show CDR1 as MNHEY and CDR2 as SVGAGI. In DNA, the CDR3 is TGTGCCAGCAGGATACAGGGGCACTCCTACGAGCAGTACTTC. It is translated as CASRIQGHSYEQYF.

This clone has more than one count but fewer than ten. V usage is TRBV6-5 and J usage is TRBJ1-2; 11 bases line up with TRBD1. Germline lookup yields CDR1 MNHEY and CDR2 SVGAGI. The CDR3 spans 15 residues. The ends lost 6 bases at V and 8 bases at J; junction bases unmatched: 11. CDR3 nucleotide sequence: TGTGCCAGCAGAGGACTAGGACAGGGGGCTAAAGGCTACACCTTC. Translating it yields CASRGLGQGAKGYTF.

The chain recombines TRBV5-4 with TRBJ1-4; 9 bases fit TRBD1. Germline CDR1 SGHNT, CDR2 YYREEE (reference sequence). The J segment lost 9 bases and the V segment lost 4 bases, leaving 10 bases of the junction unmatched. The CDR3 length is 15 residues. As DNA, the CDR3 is TGTGCCAGCAGCGACAGATCGACAGGGGGGAAAAAACTGTTTTTT. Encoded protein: CASSDRSTGGKKLFF.

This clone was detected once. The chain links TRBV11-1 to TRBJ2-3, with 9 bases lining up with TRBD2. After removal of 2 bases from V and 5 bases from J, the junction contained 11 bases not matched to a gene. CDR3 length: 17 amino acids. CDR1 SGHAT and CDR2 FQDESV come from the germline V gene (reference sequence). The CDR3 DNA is TGTGCCAGCAGCTTACCTGGACTAGCGACGGATGGAGATACGCAGTATTTT. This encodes CASSLPGLATDGDTQYF. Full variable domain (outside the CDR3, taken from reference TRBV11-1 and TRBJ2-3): EAEVAQSPRYKITEKSQAVAFWCDPISGHATLYWYRQILGQGPELLVQFQDESVVDDSQLPKDRFSAERLKGVDSTLKIQPAELGDSAMYLCASSLPGLATDGDTQYFGPGTRLTVL.

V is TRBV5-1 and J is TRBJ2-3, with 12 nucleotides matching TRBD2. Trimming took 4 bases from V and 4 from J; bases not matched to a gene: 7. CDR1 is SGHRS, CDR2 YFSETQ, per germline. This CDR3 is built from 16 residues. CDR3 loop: CASSRGGTSGSDTQYF. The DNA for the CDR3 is TGCGCCAGCAGCCGGGGAGGGACTAGCGGGTCAGATACGCAGTATTTT.

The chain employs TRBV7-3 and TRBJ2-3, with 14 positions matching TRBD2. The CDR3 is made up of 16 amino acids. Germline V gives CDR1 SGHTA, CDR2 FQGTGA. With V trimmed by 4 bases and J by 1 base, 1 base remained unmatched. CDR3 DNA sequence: TGTGCCAGCAGCTCGGGACTAGCGGGGGGCACAGATACGCAGTATTTT. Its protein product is CASSSGLAGGTDTQYF.

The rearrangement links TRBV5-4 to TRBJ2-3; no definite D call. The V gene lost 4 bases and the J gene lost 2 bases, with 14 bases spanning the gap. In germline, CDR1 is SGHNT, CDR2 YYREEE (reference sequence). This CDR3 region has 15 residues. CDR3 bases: TGTGCCAGCAGCCCTGATGGTGACACCACAGATACGCAGTATTTT. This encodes CASSPDGDTTDTQYF.

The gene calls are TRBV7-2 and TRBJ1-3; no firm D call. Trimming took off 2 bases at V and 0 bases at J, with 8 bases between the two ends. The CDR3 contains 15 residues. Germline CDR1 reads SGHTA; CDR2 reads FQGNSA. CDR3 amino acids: CASSLNVYSGNTIYF. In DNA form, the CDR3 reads TGTGCCAGCAGCTTAAACGTCTACTCTGGAAACACCATATATTTT.

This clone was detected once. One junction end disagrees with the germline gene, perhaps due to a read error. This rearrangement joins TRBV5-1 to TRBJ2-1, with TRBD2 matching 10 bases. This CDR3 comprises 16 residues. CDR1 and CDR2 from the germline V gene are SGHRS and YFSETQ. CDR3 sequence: CASGLVSSGGYNEQFF. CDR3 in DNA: TGCGCCAGCGGCTTGGTCTCTAGCGGGGGCTACAATGAGCAGTTCTTC.

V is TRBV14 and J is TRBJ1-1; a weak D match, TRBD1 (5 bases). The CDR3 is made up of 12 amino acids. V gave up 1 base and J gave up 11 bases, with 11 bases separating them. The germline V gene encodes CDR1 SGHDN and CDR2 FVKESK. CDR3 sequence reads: CASSQGGWGAFF. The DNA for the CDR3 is TGTGCCAGCAGCCAAGGGGGCTGGGGTGCTTTCTTT.

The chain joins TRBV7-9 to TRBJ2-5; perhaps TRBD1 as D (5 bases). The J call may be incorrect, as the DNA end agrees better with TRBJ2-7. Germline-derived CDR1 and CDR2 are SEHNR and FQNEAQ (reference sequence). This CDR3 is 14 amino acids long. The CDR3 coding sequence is TGTGCCAGCAGCCCCCAGGGAAACAGCAACGAGCAGTACTTC. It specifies CASSPQGNSNEQYF.

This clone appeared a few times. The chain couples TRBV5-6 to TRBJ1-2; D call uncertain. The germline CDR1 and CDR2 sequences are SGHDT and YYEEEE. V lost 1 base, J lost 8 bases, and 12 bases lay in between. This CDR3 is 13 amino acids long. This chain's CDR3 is CASSLRNQAGYTF. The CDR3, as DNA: TGTGCCAGCAGCTTGCGGAATCAGGCCGGCTACACCTTC.

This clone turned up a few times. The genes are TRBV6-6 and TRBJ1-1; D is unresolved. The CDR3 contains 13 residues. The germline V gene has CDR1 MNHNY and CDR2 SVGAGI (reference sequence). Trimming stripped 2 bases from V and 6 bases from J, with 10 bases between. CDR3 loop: CASSYPSPPEAFF. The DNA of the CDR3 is TGTGCCAGCAGTTACCCCAGTCCCCCTGAAGCTTTCTTT.

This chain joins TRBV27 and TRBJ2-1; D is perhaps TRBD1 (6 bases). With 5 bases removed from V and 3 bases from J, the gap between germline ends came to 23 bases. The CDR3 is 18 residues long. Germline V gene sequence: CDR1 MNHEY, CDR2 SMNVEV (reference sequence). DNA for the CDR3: TGTGCCAGCAGTCCCGCTCCCTCCGGGACAAGGATCTACAATGAGCAGTTCTTC. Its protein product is CASSPAPSGTRIYNEQFF.

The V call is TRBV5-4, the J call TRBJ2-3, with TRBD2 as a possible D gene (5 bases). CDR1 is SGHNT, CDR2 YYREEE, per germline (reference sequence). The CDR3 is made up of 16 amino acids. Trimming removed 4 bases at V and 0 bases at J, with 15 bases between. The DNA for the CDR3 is TGTGCCAGCAGCAGGAGGACGGTAACTAGCACAGATACGCAGTATTTT. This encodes CASSRRTVTSTDTQYF.

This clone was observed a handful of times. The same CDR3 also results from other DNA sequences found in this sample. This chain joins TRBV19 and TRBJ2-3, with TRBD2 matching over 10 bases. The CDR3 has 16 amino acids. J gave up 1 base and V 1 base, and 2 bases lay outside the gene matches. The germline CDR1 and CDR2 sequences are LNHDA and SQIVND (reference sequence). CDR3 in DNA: TGTGCCAGTAGTATAGTTCTAGCGGGGGGCACAGATACGCAGTATTTT. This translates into CASSIVLAGGTDTQYF. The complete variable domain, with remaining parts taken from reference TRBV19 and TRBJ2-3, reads DGGITQSPKYLFRKEGQNVTLSCEQNLNHDAMYWYRQDPGQGLRLIYYSQIVNDFQKGDIAEGYSVSREKKESFPLTVTSAQKNPTAFYLCASSIVLAGGTDTQYFGPGTRLTVL.